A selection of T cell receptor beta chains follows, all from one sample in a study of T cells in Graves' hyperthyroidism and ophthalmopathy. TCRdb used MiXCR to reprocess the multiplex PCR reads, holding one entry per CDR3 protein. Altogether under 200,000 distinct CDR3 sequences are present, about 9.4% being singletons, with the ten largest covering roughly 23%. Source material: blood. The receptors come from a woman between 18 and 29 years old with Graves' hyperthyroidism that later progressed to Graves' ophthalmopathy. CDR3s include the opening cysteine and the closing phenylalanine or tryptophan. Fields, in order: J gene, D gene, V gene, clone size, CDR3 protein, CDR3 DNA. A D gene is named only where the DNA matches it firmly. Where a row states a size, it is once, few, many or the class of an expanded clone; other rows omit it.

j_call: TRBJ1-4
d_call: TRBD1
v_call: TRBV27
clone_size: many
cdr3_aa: CASKGGQALLNNEKLFF
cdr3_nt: TGTGCCAGCAAAGGGGGACAGGCCCTACTTAATAATGAAAAACTGTTTTTT

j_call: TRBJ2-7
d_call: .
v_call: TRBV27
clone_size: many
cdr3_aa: CASSRYSQGNYEQYF
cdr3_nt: TGTGCCAGCAGCCGCTATTCTCAGGGGAACTACGAGCAGTACTTC

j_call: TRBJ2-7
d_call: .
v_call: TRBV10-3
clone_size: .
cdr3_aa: CAISPGTAPYEQYF
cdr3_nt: TGTGCCATCAGTCCCGGGACGGCCCCCTACGAGCAGTACTTC

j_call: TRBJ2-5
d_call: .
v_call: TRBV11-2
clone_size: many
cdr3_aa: CASSPLVHPSRRETQYF
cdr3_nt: TGTGCCAGCAGCCCCCTGGTGCATCCCTCGCGTCGGGAGACCCAGTACTTC

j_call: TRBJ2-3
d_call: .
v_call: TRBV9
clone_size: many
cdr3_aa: CASSPVTDTQYF
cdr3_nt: TGTGCCAGCAGCCCCGTAACAGATACGCAGTATTTT

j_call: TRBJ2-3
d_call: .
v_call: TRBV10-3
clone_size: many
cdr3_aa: CAISESRGPADTQYF
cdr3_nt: TGTGCCATCAGTGAGTCTAGGGGTCCGGCAGATACGCAGTATTTT

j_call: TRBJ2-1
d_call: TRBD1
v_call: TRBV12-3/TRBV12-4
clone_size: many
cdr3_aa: CASSLDRGNYNEQFF
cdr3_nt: TGTGCCAGCAGTTTAGACAGGGGAAACTACAATGAGCAGTTCTTC

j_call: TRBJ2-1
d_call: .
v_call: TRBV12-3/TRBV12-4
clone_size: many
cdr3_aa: CASSRTESSYNEQFF
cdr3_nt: TGTGCCAGCAGCCGCACAGAGAGCTCCTACAATGAGCAGTTCTTC

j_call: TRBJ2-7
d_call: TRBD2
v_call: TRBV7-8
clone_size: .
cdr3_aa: CASSLLRTSDDEQYF
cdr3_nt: TGTGCCAGCAGCTTACTTCGGACTAGCGATGACGAGCAGTACTTC

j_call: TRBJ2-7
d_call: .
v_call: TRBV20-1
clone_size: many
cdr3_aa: CSAPVGGALYEQYF
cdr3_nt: TGCAGTGCCCCCGTAGGGGGGGCCCTCTACGAGCAGTACTTC

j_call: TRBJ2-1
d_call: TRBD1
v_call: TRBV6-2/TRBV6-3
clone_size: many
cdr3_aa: CASSPDRVSSEQFF
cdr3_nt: TGTGCCAGCAGCCCGGACAGGGTCAGCAGTGAGCAGTTCTTC

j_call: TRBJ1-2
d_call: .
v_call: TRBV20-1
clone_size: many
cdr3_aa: CSEGGSLDVYGYTF
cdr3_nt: TGCAGTGAGGGGGGCTCTTTGGACGTGTATGGCTACACCTTC

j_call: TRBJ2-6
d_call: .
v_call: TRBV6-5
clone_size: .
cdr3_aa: CASSYSRISSGANVLTF
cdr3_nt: TGTGCCAGCAGTTACTCGAGAATAAGCTCTGGGGCCAACGTCCTGACTTTC

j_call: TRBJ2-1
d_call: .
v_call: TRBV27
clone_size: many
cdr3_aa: CASSRRPRERNEQFF
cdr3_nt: TGTGCCAGCAGCCGCCGGCCCCGGGAACGCAATGAGCAGTTCTTC

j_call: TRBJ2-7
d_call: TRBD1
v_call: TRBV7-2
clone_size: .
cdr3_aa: CASSRSDRFTRAWEQYF
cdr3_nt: TGTGCCAGCAGCCGATCGGACAGGTTTACAAGGGCGTGGGAGCAGTACTTC

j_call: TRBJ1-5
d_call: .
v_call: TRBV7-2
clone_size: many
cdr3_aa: CASSRGGQPQHF
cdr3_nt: TGTGCCAGCAGCCGTGGGGGCCAGCCCCAGCATTTT

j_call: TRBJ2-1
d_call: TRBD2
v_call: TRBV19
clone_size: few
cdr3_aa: CATWPGTSGANEQFF
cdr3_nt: TGTGCCACTTGGCCAGGGACTAGCGGAGCCAATGAGCAGTTCTTC

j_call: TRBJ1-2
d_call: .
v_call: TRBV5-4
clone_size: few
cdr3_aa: CASSLEVSGGGYTF
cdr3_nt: TGTGCCAGCAGCTTGGAAGTCTCGGGGGGTGGCTACACCTTC

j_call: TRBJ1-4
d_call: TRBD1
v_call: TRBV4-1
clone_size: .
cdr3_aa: CASSLRFGTGEIGEKLFF
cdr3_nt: TGCGCCAGCAGCCTTCGATTCGGGACAGGGGAGATAGGTGAAAAACTGTTTTTT

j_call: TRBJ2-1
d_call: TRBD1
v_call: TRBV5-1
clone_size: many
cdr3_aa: CASSVGQGDEQFF
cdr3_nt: TGCGCCAGCAGTGTAGGACAGGGGGATGAGCAGTTCTTC

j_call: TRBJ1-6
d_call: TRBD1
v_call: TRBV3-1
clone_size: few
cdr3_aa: CASSLAQGKSPLHF
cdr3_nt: TGTGCCAGCAGCCTTGCACAGGGGAAATCACCCCTCCACTTT

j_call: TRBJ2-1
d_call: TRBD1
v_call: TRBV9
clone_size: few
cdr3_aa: CASSGTGTGPYNEQFF
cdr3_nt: TGTGCCAGCAGCGGAACCGGGACAGGACCCTACAATGAGCAGTTCTTC

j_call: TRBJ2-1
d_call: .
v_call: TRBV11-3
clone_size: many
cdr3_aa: CASSLTFSGDSYNEQFF
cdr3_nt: TGTGCCAGCAGCTTAACGTTCTCGGGGGACTCCTACAATGAGCAGTTCTTC

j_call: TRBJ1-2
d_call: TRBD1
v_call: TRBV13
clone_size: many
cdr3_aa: CASRPGTGGEDGYTF
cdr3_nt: TGTGCCAGCAGACCGGGGACAGGGGGCGAAGATGGCTACACCTTC

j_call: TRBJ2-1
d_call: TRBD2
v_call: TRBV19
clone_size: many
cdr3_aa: CASSILGREWARNEQFF
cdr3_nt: TGTGCCAGTAGTATCCTAGGGCGGGAGTGGGCGCGCAATGAGCAGTTCTTC

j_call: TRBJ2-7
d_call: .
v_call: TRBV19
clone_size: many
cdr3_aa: CASSISASTPYEQYF
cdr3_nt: TGTGCCAGTAGTATATCAGCGTCAACGCCCTACGAGCAGTACTTC

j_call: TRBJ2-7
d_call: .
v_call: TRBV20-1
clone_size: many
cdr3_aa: CSAKKPGLGGHEQYF
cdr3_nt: TGCAGTGCGAAAAAACCGGGACTTGGGGGCCACGAGCAGTACTTC

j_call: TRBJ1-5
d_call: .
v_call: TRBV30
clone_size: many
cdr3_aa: CAWSEQGVQPQHF
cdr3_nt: TGTGCCTGGAGTGAACAGGGTGTTCAGCCCCAGCATTTT

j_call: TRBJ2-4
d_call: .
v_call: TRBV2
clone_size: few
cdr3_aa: CASSEQGRGNIQYF
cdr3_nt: TGTGCCAGCAGTGAACAGGGGAGAGGAAACATTCAGTACTTC

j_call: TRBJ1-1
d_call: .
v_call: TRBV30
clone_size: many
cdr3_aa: CAWSRNSGTEAFF
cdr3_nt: TGTGCCTGGAGTCGCAATTCCGGGACCGAAGCTTTCTTT

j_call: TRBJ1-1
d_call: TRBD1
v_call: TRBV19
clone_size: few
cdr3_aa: CASRRADRELHTEAFF
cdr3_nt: TGTGCCAGTAGGCGGGCAGACAGGGAATTACACACTGAAGCTTTCTTT

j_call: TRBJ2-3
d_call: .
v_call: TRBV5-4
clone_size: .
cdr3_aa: CASSAPRDTQYF
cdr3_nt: TGTGCCAGCAGCGCCCCCCGGGATACGCAGTATTTT

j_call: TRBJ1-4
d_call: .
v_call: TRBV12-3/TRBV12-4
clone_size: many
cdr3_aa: CASKNRVATNEKLFF
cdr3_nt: TGTGCCAGCAAAAACAGGGTTGCAACTAATGAAAAACTGTTTTTT

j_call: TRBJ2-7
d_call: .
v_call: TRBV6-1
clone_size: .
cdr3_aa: CASSPTNKRNSYEQYF
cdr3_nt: TGTGCCAGCAGTCCGACCAACAAGCGCAACTCCTACGAGCAGTACTTC

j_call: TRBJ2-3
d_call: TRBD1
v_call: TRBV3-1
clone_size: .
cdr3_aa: CASSRQGAVRFTDTQYF
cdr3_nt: TGTGCCAGCAGCCGGCAGGGGGCAGTTCGCTTCACAGATACGCAGTATTTT

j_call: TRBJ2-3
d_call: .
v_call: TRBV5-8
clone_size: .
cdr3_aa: CASRSGQGGGTQYF
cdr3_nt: TGTGCCAGCAGGTCCGGACAGGGAGGGGGTACGCAGTATTTT

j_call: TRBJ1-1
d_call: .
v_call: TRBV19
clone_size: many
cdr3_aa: CASKAVGYTEAFF
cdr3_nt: TGTGCCAGTAAGGCAGTGGGGTACACTGAAGCTTTCTTT

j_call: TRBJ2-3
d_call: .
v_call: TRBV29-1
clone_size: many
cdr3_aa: CSVEELELTDTQYF
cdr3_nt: TGCAGCGTTGAAGAACTAGAACTCACAGATACGCAGTATTTT

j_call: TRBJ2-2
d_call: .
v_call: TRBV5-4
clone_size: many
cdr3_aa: CASSLMTVTGELFF
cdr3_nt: TGTGCCAGCAGCTTGATGACGGTCACCGGGGAGCTGTTTTTT

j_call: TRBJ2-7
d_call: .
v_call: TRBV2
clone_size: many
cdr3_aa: CASSSGGLSKGEQYF
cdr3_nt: TGTGCCAGCAGCTCCGGAGGGCTATCCAAGGGGGAGCAGTACTTC

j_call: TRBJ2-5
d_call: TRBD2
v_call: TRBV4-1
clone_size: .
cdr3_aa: CASSQDAGGGETQYF
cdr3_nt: TGCGCCAGCAGCCAGGACGCGGGGGGGGGGGAGACCCAGTACTTC

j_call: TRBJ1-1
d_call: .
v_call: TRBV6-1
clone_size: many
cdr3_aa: CASSESYRYTEAFF
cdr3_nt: TGTGCCAGCAGTGAATCATACAGATACACTGAAGCTTTCTTT

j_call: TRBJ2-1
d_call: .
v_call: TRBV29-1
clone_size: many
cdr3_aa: CSVDIPAGEQFF
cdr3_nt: TGCAGCGTTGATATTCCGGCAGGTGAGCAGTTCTTC

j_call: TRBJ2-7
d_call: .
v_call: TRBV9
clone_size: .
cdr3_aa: CASSPRTVLGEQYF
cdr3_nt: TGTGCCAGCAGCCCCCGGACAGTTCTGGGCGAGCAGTACTTC

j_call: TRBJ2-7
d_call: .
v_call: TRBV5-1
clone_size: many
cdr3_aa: CASSPQGLYEQYF
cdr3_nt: TGCGCCAGCAGCCCACAGGGTCTATACGAGCAGTACTTC